This passage covers 13 T cell receptor beta chains from one sample sequenced in a study of identical twins. TCRdb re-called the 5' RACE reads with MiXCR, one entry per CDR3 protein. The sample lists about 250,000 distinct CDR3 sequences, 7.5% occurring once. These data are also associated with another study on yellow fever vaccine responses in identical twins.

Sequenced sample: CD8+ T cells sorted from blood. These TCRs come from a woman between 18 and 29 years old in good health.

There are many counts of this clonotype. The J gene is TRBJ2-1, the V gene TRBV24-1, with 12 positions matching TRBD2. The junction had 6 bases not matched to a gene; V was cut back by 4 bases and J by 9 bases. The CDR3 contains 15 residues. Germline lookup yields CDR1 KGHDR and CDR2 SFDVKD. DNA of the CDR3: TGTGCCACCAGTGACCGACTAGCGGGAGACGTTGAGCAGTTCTTC. It translates to CATSDRLAGDVEQFF.

The chain joins TRBV21-1 to TRBJ2-1; the table's D gene call, TRBD1, was not cross checked with the DNA. TRBV21-1 is listed as a pseudogene. The CDR3 consists of 14 residues. The CDR3 loop is CASIGTGDYNEQFF. CDR3 coding DNA: TGTGCCAGCATCGGGACAGGGGACTACAATGAGCAGTTCTTC.

This clonotype has at least ten counts. This chain links TRBV29-1 with TRBJ2-1; 7 bases are a match to TRBD1. The CDR3 runs 16 residues. The trim removed 1 base at V and 9 bases at J, leaving 15 bases unmatched. CDR1 is SQVTM and CDR2 is ANQGSEA in the germline V gene. CDR3 sequence: CSVEAGDRAPFVEQFF. CDR3 nucleotide sequence: TGCAGCGTTGAAGCGGGCGACAGGGCCCCATTTGTTGAGCAGTTCTTC.

This clonotype was detected only a few times. This chain joins TRBV2 and TRBJ1-6; unclear D gene. V was trimmed by 1 base and J by 7 bases, leaving 11 bases between them. CDR1 and CDR2 from the germline V gene are SNHLY and FYNNEI. The CDR3 has 15 amino acids. This chain's CDR3 is CASSEVIGTNSPLHF. Here the CDR3 DNA reads TGTGCCAGCAGTGAAGTCATCGGAACGAATTCACCCCTCCACTTT.

This chain connects TRBV2 to TRBJ2-7; D might be TRBD2 (6 bases). The V end lost 1 base, the J end lost 4 bases, and 8 bases lay between the germline ends. The CDR3 sequence is 13 residues long. CDR1 and CDR2 from the germline V gene are SNHLY and FYNNEI. CDR3 sequence (DNA): TGTGCCAGCAGTGAAGAGGGACTTTACGAGCAGTACTTC. It encodes CASSEEGLYEQYF.

In this sample, this clonotype turned up many times. The chain is built from TRBV15 and TRBJ2-1; TRBD2 is a possible D gene (5 bases). V was trimmed by 1 base and J by 7 bases, leaving 8 bases between them. The CDR3 spans 13 residues. Germline-derived CDR1 and CDR2 are LNHNV and YYDKDF (reference sequence). CDR3 amino acids: CATSRVGGNEQFF. The CDR3 coding sequence is TGTGCCACCAGCAGAGTCGGAGGAAATGAGCAGTTCTTC. Combining the CDR3 with reference TRBV15 and TRBJ2-1 gives the whole variable domain DAMVIQNPRYQVTQFGKPVTLSCSQTLNHNVMYWYQQKSSQAPKLLFHYYDKDFNNEADTPDNFQSRRPNTSFCFLDIRSPGLGDTAMYLCATSRVGGNEQFFGPGTRLTVL.

This rearrangement joins TRBV6-2 or TRBV6-3 to TRBJ2-7; 9 bases agree with TRBD1. With 0 bases clipped from V and 4 bases from J, the junction kept 4 bases outside the gene matches. CDR3 length: 15 amino acids. The germline CDR1 and CDR2 sequences are MNHEY and SVGEGT. CDR3 nucleotides: TGTGCCAGCAGTTACTCGACAGGGGGTGGGTACGAGCAGTACTTC. The encoded protein is CASSYSTGGGYEQYF.

This clonotype was counted between two and nine times. V and J are TRBV6-2 or TRBV6-3 and TRBJ2-7, with a possible D match to TRBD2 (5 bases). The CDR3 totals 14 residues. CDR1 and CDR2 (germline): MNHEY, SVGEGT. Trimming took off 0 bases at V and 7 bases at J, with 13 bases between the two ends. CDR3 sequence reads: CASSYSPAGREQYV. As DNA, the CDR3 is TGTGCCAGCAGTTACTCGCCCGCGGGCCGGGAGCAGTACGTC.

This clonotype was counted a few times. V gene TRBV6-1 combines with J gene TRBJ1-6; D gene ambiguous. The germline V gene has CDR1 MNHNS and CDR2 SASEGT. Trimming removed 1 base from V and 7 bases from J, with 5 bases in between. This CDR3 is 13 amino acids long. This CDR3 is CASSEEENSPLHF. In DNA form, the CDR3 reads TGTGCCAGCAGTGAAGAGGAAAATTCACCCCTCCACTTT.

This rearrangement joins TRBV6-1 to TRBJ2-3; D not resolved. The germline V and J ends were trimmed by 6 bases and 4 bases, with 23 bases remaining between them. This CDR3 contains 17 residues. From germline, CDR1 is MNHNS and CDR2 SASEGT. This CDR3 reads CASSHLPPEKTPDTQYF. CDR3 sequence (DNA): TGTGCCAGCAGCCACCTCCCCCCAGAGAAAACACCAGATACGCAGTATTTT.

This clonotype was seen many times. V usage is TRBV25-1 and J usage is TRBJ1-1; no definite D call. The CDR3 has 10 residues. The V gene's germline CDR1 is MGHDK and CDR2 SYGVNS. V lost 3 bases to trimming and J lost 4 bases, with 0 bases between them. The CDR3 spells CASSDTEAFF. The CDR3 nucleotides are TGTGCCAGCAGTGACACTGAAGCTTTCTTT. The variable domain in full, with the rest retrieved from reference TRBV25-1 and TRBJ1-1, is EADIYQTPRYLVIGTGKKITLECSQTMGHDKMYWYQQDPGMELHLIHYSYGVNSTEKGDLSSESTVSRIRTEHFPLTLESARPSHTSQYLCASSDTEAFFGQGTRLTVV.

This clonotype occurred a few times. V is TRBV19 and J is TRBJ2-3; TRBD2 matches 12 bases. Trimming cost V 5 bases and J 4 bases; bases outside gene matches: 4. Germline CDR1 is LNHDA and CDR2 is SQIVND (reference sequence). The CDR3 loop spans 15 amino acids. CDR3 nucleotides: TGTGCCAGTAGTCCCCGACTAGCGGGGGCAGATACGCAGTATTTT. It codes for CASSPRLAGADTQYF.

Written as DNA, the CDR3 is TGTGCCAGCAGCTCGACAGTGGAGGGGACCGGGGAGCTGTTTTTT. Protein: CASSSTVEGTGELFF. The chain uses TRBV7-9 and TRBJ2-2; maybe TRBD2 (6 bases). The V gene lost 4 bases and the J gene lost 5 bases, with 14 bases spanning the gap. Germline V gene lookup returns CDR1 SEHNR and CDR2 FQNEAQ (reference sequence). The CDR3 has 15 amino acids.